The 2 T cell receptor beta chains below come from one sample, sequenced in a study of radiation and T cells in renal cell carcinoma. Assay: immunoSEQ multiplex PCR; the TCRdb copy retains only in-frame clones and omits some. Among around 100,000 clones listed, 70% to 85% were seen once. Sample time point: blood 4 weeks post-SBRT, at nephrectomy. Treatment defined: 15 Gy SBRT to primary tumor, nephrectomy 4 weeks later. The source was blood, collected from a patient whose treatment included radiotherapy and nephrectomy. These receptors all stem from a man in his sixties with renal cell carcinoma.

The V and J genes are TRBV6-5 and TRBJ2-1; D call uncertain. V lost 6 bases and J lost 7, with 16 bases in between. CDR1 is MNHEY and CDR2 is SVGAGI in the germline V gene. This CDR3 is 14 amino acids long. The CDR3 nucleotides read TGTGCCAGCAGCCGATACCCAACGGAAAATGAGCAGTTCTTC. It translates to CASSRYPTENEQFF.

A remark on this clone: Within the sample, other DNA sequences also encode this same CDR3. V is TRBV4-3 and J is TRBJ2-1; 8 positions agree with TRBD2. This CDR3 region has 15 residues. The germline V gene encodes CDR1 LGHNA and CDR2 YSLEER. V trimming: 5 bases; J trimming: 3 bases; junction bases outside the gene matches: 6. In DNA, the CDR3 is TGCGCCAGCAGCTTCAGCGGGAGCGTCTACAATGAGCAGTTCTTC. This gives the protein CASSFSGSVYNEQFF.